The following is a T cell receptor (beta chain) sequence with its context. The participants were between about 18 and 100 years old and came from about two dozen US areas. Cohort allocation depended upon clinical history that participants reported. Each recovered donor of Cohort 3 presented with two negative PCRs, clearance, or symptom resolution. The data are from a study of blood T cell repertoires in COVID-19. In the original processing: Reference gene primer amplification yielded estimated nucleated cell counts. Method: immunoSEQ multiplex PCR; TCRdb's copy keeps in-frame clones and lacks some. V and J calls and clone size are copied from that table; D and trimming were computed from the DNA. The sample shows around 360,000 clones, over 75% of them seen only once. This CDR3 is built from 17 residues. V shed 3 bases and J 4 bases; nucleotides not matched to a gene: 14. Germline V gives CDR1 SGHRS, CDR2 YFSETQ.

This clonotype was sampled from a young woman who had recovered from COVID-19. The sequenced material came from PBMCs or T cells enriched from blood (not recorded which). The V call is TRBV5-1, the J call TRBJ1-2, with TRBD1 matching 8 bases. CDR3 in DNA: TGCGCCAGCAGCTCGGGGACAGGAGGCGTAGGTGGCTATGGCTACACCTTC. As protein: CASSSGTGGVGGYGYTF.